Listed below are T cell receptor beta chains from one sample, sequenced in a study of shared T cell receptors in the human thymus. The assay was immunoSEQ multiplex PCR, and TCRdb's table has in-frame clones only and misses some. The sample has hundreds of thousands of clones, roughly 86% seen once; the top ten hold about 0.0094%. These same data were also listed under a study on human thymus T cells.

The sequencing sample was made of thymocytes. These receptor sequences come from a boy less than two years old with a congenital heart defect. Each CDR3 is given with its conserved first and last residue. A D gene is named only where the DNA matches it firmly. Only some rows state a clone size, as once, few, many or a class for expanded clones.

V gene	clone size	J gene	CDR3 length	D gene	CDR3 DNA	CDR3 protein
TRBV14	NA	TRBJ2-5	15	NA	TGTGCCAGCAGCCCGGGGACTGAACTCCAAGAGACCCAGTACTTC	CASSPGTELQETQYF
TRBV28	NA	TRBJ1-5	18	TRBD1	TGTGCCAGCAGTCCTCCTTGGTGGCCGCAGGGGGCTGGTCAGCCCCAGCATTTT	CASSPPWWPQGAGQPQHF
TRBV30	NA	TRBJ2-7	15	TRBD1	TGTGCCTGGACTAGGATGACCAGGGGGTACTACGAGCAGTACTTC	CAWTRMTRGYYEQYF
TRBV16	once	TRBJ1-1	13	TRBD1	TGTGCCAGCAGCCGGACAGGGGCCACTGAAGCTTTCTTT	CASSRTGATEAFF
TRBV15	NA	TRBJ2-7	16	NA	TGTGCCACCAGCAGAGAAAGAACCCTAGCGTTGCGCGAGCAGTACTTC	CATSRERTLALREQYF
TRBV5-6	NA	TRBJ2-5	14	NA	TGTGCCAGCAGCTTGGTAGGAGTCCAAGAGACCCAGTACTTC	CASSLVGVQETQYF
TRBV5-6	few	TRBJ2-1	18	TRBD1	TGTGCCAGCAGCTTGGATCTCCGGACAGGGGGCACACTCGATGAGCAGTTCTTC	CASSLDLRTGGTLDEQFF
TRBV2	NA	TRBJ2-7	11	TRBD2	TGTGCCAGCAAACTAGCGGGCGAGCAGTACTTC	CASKLAGEQYF
TRBV7-9	NA	TRBJ2-7	15	NA	TGTGCCAGCAGCCAATCCGGGACTGTCTCCTACGAGCAGTACTTC	CASSQSGTVSYEQYF
TRBV6-6	NA	TRBJ2-7	12	NA	TGTGCCAGCAGTCAAAACAGGGACGAGCAGTACTTC	CASSQNRDEQYF
TRBV11-2	NA	TRBJ2-7	19	TRBD1	TGTGCCAGCAGCTTAAAAGGACAGGCCGGCCTTTTAGCCTCCTACGAGCAGTACTTC	CASSLKGQAGLLASYEQYF
TRBV19	NA	TRBJ2-1	16	NA	TGTGCCAGTAGTATAGATTACCCAGGGCCCTACAATGAGCAGTTCTTC	CASSIDYPGPYNEQFF
TRBV9	NA	TRBJ1-4	15	TRBD1	TGTGCCAGCAGCGTAGAGGACAGGGAACGAGAAAAACTGTTTTTT	CASSVEDREREKLFF
TRBV25-1	NA	TRBJ1-1	13	NA	TGTGCCAGCAGTGAATGCGGGATCACTGAAGCTTTCTTT	CASSECGITEAFF
TRBV29-1	NA	TRBJ1-2	18	TRBD1	TGCAGCGTTGATACAATTCCGGGACAGGGGGCTGTCGGGTATGGCTACACCTTC	CSVDTIPGQGAVGYGYTF
TRBV30	NA	TRBJ1-2	14	TRBD1	TGTGCCTGGGGCAGACAGGGGGCGTTATCTGGCTACACCTTC	CAWGRQGALSGYTF
TRBV28	NA	TRBJ2-5	13	NA	TGTGCCAGCAGCCCGCGGGCCGGAGAGACCCAGTACTTC	CASSPRAGETQYF
TRBV5-4	NA	TRBJ2-1	14	TRBD2	TGTGCCAGCAGCTTGTGGACTAGTGAGCATGAGCAGTTCTTC	CASSLWTSEHEQFF
TRBV29-1	NA	TRBJ2-7	13	TRBD1	TGCAGCGTGCGGGACAGGTCCTCCTACGAGCAGTACTTC	CSVRDRSSYEQYF
TRBV5-6	few	TRBJ1-3	16	NA	TGTGCCAGCAGCTTCCGACGTACAGTCTCTGGAAACACCATATATTTT	CASSFRRTVSGNTIYF
TRBV4-3	NA	TRBJ2-2	20	TRBD2	TGCGCCAGCAGCCAAGATGGGACTAGCGGGGGGGGATCGAACACCGGGGAGCTGTTTTTT	CASSQDGTSGGGSNTGELFF
TRBV2	once	TRBJ2-1	16	TRBD2	TGTGCCAGCAGGAATTGGACTAGAAATAGGTTCGATGAGCAGTTCTTC	CASRNWTRNRFDEQFF
TRBV4-1	NA	TRBJ2-5	17	NA	TGCGCCAGCAGCCAGTGGGTAAGCGAGTCTGGTCGAGAGACCCAGTACTTC	CASSQWVSESGRETQYF
TRBV6-1	NA	TRBJ1-5	18	NA	TGTGCCAGCAGTGAAGCGGAAAGGACAACCTCAGGGAATCAGCCCCAGCATTTT	CASSEAERTTSGNQPQHF
TRBV6-5	NA	TRBJ1-1	13	NA	TGTGCCAGCAGTACACAGGGAGACACTGAAGCTTTCTTT	CASSTQGDTEAFF
TRBV7-2	once	TRBJ2-5	17	TRBD2	TGTGCCAGCAGCTCCACTGGACTAGCGGGGGGGCAAGAGACCCAGTACTTC	CASSSTGLAGGQETQYF
TRBV27	NA	TRBJ2-5	16	NA	TGTGCCACCCAGGGGGGTAACAGGGGGAGGGAGGAGACCCAGTACTTC	CATQGGNRGREETQYF
TRBV9	NA	TRBJ2-2	20	NA	TGTGCCAGCAGCTTACCCACCTTTGCAGGGAAGGGATCGGACACCGGGGAGCTGTTTTTT	CASSLPTFAGKGSDTGELFF
TRBV6-5	NA	TRBJ2-2	15	NA	TGTGCCAGCACCAGGGGGACTCTCCCGACCGGGGAGCTGTTTTTT	CASTRGTLPTGELFF
TRBV7-9	NA	TRBJ2-7	19	TRBD1	TGTGCCAGCAGCCCAGCGACAGGGCCCCATGACCATACATCCTACGAGCAGTACTTC	CASSPATGPHDHTSYEQYF
TRBV25-1	NA	TRBJ1-3	13	NA	TGTGCCAGCACGCCGAGCTCTGGAAACACCATATATTTT	CASTPSSGNTIYF
TRBV4-1	few	TRBJ1-1	18	NA	TGCGCCAGCAGCCAAGACAGCGGGGGGGGATGTATCAGCACTGAAGCTTTCTTT	CASSQDSGGGCISTEAFF
TRBV7-3	NA	TRBJ2-1	17	NA	TGTGCCAGCAGCTTAACGGGCTCGTCACTCGACGCCAATGAGCAGTTCTTC	CASSLTGSSLDANEQFF
TRBV5-6	NA	TRBJ1-2	18	NA	TGTGCCAGCAGCTTGGGAAGGCTATGGCGGGGAACCATCTATGGCTACACCTTC	CASSLGRLWRGTIYGYTF
TRBV2	few	TRBJ2-7	14	NA	TGTGCCAGCGGGCACTCGGGGAGCTCCTACGAGCAGTACTTC	CASGHSGSSYEQYF
TRBV4-3	few	TRBJ2-1	17	TRBD2	TGCGCCAGCAGCCAGTCCGGGACTAGCGGCCCTACGGGTGAGCAGTTCTTC	CASSQSGTSGPTGEQFF
TRBV5-8	NA	TRBJ1-3	15	NA	TGTGCCAGCAGCTTAGGGGCAGTATCTGGAAACACCATATATTTT	CASSLGAVSGNTIYF
TRBV7-9	NA	TRBJ2-1	16	TRBD2	TGTGCCAGCAGCTTCCTGCAGACTAGCGGGACCAATGAGCAGTTCTTC	CASSFLQTSGTNEQFF
TRBV7-2	NA	TRBJ2-7	18	TRBD2	TGTGCCAGCAGCTTATCCCTTCTTAGTAGCGGGGGTTTCTACGAGCAGTACTTC	CASSLSLLSSGGFYEQYF
TRBV10-1	NA	TRBJ2-7	13	NA	TGCGCCAGCAGTGCCGACAATGGCTACGAGCAGTACTTC	CASSADNGYEQYF